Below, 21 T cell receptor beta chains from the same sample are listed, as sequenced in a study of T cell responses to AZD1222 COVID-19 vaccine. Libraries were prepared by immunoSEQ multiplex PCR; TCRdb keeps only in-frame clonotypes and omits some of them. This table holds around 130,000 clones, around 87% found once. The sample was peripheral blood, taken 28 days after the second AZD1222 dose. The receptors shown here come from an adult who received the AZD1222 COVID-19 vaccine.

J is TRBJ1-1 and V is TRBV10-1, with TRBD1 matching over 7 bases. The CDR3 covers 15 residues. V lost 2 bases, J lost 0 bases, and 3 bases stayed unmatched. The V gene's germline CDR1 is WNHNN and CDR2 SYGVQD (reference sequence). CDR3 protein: CASSEPQGVNTEAFF. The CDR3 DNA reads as TGCGCCAGCAGTGAGCCGCAGGGGGTGAACACTGAAGCTTTCTTT.

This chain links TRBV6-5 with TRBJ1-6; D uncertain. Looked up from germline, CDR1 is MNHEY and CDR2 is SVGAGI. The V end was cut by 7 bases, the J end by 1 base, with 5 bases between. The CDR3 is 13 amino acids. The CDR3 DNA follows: TGTGCCAGCAAAAGGTCCTATAATTCACCCCTCCACTTT. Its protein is CASKRSYNSPLHF.

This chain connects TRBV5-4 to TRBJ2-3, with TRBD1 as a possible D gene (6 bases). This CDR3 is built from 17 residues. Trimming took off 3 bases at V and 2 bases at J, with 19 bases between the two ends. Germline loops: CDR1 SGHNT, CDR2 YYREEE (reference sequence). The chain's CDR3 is CASSYHYSGGITDTQYF. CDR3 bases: TGTGCCAGCAGCTACCACTATTCTGGGGGCATCACAGATACGCAGTATTTT.

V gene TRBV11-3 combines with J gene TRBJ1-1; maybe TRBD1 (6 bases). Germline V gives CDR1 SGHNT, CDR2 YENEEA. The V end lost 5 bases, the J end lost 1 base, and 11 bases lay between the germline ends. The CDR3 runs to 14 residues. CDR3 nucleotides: TGTGCCAGCAGCGCCGGGACACAGAACACTGAAGCTTTCTTT. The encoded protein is CASSAGTQNTEAFF.

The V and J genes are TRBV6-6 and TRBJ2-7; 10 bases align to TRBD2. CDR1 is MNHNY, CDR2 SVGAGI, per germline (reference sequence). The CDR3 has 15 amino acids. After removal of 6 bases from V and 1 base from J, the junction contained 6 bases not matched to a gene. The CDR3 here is CASRNSGGPSYEQYF. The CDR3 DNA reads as TGTGCCAGCAGAAATAGCGGGGGGCCTTCCTACGAGCAGTACTTC.

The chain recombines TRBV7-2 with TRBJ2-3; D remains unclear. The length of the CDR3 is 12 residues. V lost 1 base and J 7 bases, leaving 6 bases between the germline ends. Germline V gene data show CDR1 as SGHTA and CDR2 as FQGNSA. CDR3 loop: CASSLGANTQYF. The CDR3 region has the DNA TGTGCCAGCAGCTTAGGGGCAAATACGCAGTATTTT.

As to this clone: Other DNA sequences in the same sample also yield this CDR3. The CDR3 nucleotides are TGTGCCTGGAGTGTAGGTGGGGAGCTGTTTTTT. Amino acid sequence: CAWSVGGELFF. This chain connects TRBV30 to TRBJ2-2; D remains unclear. Trimming left V 0 bases short and J 8 bases short, with 4 bases between. CDR3 size: 11 residues. Germline V gene sequence: CDR1 GTSNPN, CDR2 SVGIG (reference sequence).

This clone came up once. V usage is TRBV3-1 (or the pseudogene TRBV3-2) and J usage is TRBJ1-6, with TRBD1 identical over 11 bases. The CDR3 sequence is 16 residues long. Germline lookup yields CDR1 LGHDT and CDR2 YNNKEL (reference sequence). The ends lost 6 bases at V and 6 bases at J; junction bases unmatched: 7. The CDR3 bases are TGTGCCAGCAGGGCGGGACAGGGGGTCGCTAATTCACCCCTCCACTTT. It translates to CASRAGQGVANSPLHF.

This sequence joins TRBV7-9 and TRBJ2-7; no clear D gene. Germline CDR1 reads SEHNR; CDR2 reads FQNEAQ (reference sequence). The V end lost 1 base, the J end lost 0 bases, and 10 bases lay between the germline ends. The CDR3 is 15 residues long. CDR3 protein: CASSLVTYNSYEQYF. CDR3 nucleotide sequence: TGTGCCAGCAGCTTAGTTACTTATAACTCCTACGAGCAGTACTTC.

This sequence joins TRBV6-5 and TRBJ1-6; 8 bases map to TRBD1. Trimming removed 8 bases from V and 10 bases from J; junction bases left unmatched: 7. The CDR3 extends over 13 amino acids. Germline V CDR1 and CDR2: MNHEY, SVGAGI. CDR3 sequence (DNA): TGTGCCAGCCTCAGAGACAGGGGATCACCCCTCCACTTT. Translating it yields CASLRDRGSPLHF.

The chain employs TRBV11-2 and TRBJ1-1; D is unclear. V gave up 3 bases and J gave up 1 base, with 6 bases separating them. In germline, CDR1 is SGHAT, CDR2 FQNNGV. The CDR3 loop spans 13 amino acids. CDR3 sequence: CASSFFRNTEAFF. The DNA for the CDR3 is TGTGCCAGCAGCTTCTTCCGGAACACTGAAGCTTTCTTT.

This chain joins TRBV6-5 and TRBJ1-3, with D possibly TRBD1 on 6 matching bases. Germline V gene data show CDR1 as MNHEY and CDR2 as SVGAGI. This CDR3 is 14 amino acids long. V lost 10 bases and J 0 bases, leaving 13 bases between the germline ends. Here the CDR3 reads CATKDSSSGNTIYF. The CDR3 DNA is TGTGCCACCAAGGACAGTTCCTCTGGAAACACCATATATTTT.

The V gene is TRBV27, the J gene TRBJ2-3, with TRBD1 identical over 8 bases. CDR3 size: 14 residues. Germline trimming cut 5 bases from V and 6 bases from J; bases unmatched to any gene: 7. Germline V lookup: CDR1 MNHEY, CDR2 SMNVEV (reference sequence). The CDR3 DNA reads TGTGCCAGCAGTCTCAGGGGGCTTGGGGATACGCAGTATTTT. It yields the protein CASSLRGLGDTQYF.

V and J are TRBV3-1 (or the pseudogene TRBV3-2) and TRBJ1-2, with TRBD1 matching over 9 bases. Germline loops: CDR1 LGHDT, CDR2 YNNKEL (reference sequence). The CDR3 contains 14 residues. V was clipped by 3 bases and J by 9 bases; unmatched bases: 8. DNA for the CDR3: TGTGCCAGCAGCCACACGGGACAGGGACCCCGCTACACCTTC. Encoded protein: CASSHTGQGPRYTF.

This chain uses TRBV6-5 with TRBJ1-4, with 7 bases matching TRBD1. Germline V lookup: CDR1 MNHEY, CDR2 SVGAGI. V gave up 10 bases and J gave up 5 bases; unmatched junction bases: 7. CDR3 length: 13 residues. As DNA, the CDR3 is TGTGCCACCCACCCGACAGGGAATGAAAAACTGTTTTTT. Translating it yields CATHPTGNEKLFF.

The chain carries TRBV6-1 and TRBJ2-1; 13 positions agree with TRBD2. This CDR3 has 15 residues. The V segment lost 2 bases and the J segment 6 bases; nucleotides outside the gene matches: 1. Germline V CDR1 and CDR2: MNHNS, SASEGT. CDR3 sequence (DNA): TGTGCCAGCAGTGAAACTAGCGGGGGGGGCAATGAGCAGTTCTTC. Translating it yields CASSETSGGGNEQFF.

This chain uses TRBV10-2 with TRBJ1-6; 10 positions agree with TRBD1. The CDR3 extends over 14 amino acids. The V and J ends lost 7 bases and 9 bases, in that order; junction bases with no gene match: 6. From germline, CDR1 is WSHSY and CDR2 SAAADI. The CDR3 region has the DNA TGCGCCAGCACCCTACGGGACAGGGGTTCACCCCTCCACTTT. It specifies CASTLRDRGSPLHF.

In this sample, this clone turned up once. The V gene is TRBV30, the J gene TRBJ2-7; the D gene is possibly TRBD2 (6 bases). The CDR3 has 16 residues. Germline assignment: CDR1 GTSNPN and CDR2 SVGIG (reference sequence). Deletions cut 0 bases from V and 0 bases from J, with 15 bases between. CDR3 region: CAWSVQGRSLSYEQYF. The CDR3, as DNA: TGTGCCTGGAGTGTACAAGGGAGGAGCCTCTCCTACGAGCAGTACTTC.

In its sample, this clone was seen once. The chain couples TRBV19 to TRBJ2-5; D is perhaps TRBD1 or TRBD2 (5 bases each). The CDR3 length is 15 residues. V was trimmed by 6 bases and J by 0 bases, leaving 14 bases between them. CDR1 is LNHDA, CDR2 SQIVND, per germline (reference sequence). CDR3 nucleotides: TGTGCCAGTAGCCCAAGGGGACGATACCAAGAGACCCAGTACTTC. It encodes CASSPRGRYQETQYF.

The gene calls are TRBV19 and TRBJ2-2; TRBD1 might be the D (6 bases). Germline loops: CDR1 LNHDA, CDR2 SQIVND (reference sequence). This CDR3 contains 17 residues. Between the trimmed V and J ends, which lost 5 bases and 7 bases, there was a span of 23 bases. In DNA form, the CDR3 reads TGTGCCAGTAGTTCTCCATTTTACAGGGTGGATGGCGGGGAGCTGTTTTTT. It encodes CASSSPFYRVDGGELFF.

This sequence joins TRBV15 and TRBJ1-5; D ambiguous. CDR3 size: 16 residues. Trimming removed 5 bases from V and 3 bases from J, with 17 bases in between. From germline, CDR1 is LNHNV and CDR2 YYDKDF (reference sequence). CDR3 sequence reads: CATSGILPEPNQPQHF. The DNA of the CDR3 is TGTGCCACCAGCGGAATCCTGCCCGAGCCCAATCAGCCCCAGCATTTT.